Detailed here is one T cell receptor (beta chain). The target antigen is unknown. A much larger clone differs by one base, so this may be a read error. This sample stems from a study of blood T cells in healthy people across ages. Study results and caveats: Naive CD4+ cell counts and diversity both ran higher in long-lived than in aged donors.

Isolation of PBMCs gave at least 7 million cells per sample. Germline V gives CDR1 MNHEY, CDR2 SMNVEV (reference sequence). The CDR3 covers 12 residues. The V gene lost 7 bases and the J gene lost 7 bases, with 11 bases spanning the gap. Combining a sample-barcoded 5' primer with a J-beta primer mix, a second PCR ran for roughly 7 to 12 cycles. There were at least 2.5 million CDR3-containing paired-end reads obtained from each sample. TCRdb called the 5' RACE reads again in MiXCR, with one record for every CDR3 protein. The sample includes over a million distinct CDR3 sequences, less than 45% seen only once; the top ten take 4%.

The material sequenced was blood. This receptor was identified in a young woman in good health. This sequence joins TRBV27 and TRBJ1-5; D perhaps matches TRBD1 (6 bases). The CDR3: CASILTGQPQHF. DNA of the CDR3: TGTGCCAGCATCTTGACAGGCCAGCCCCAGCATTTT.